The text below deals with one T cell receptor (beta chain). The antigen remains undetermined. This entry is derived from a study of graft-versus-host responses after intestinal transplantation. Some clones are missing from TCRdb's copy, which holds only in-frame ones; the method was immunoSEQ multiplex PCR. The sample includes roughly 75,000 clones, roughly 91% seen only once; the top ten take 0.1%. V lost 4 bases, J lost 7 bases, and 13 bases lay in between. Germline CDR1 MGHDK, CDR2 SYGVNS. CDR3 length: 14 amino acids. The source material was unstimulated CD4+ T cells sorted from spleen or lymph node cells, sampled before intestinal transplant. The receptor was isolated from a human donor who received an intestinal transplant. The V call is TRBV25-1, the J call TRBJ1-4; tentatively, D is TRBD1 (5 bases). The CDR3 region has the DNA TGTGCCAGCAGTGTGCCAGGGAAATTTGAAAAACTGTTTTTT. Translated: CASSVPGKFEKLFF.